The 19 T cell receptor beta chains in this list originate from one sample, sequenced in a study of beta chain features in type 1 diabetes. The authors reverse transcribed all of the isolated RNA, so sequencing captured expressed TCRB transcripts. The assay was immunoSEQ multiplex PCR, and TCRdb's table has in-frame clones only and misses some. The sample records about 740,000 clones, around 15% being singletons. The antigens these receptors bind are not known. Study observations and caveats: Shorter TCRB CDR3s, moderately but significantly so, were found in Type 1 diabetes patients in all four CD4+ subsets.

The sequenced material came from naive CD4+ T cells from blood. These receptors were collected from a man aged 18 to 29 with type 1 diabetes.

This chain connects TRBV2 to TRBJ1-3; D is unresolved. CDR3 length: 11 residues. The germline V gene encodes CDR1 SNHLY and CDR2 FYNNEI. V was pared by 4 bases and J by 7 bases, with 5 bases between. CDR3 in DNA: TGTGCCAGCAGTGTATCTAACACCATATATTTT. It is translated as CASSVSNTIYF.

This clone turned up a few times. CDR3 coding DNA: TGTGCCAGCAGCTTCAAGGGACCGGGGGAACCGCCGGGGACCCAGTACTTC. It specifies CASSFKGPGEPPGTQYF. V gene TRBV7-6 combines with J gene TRBJ2-5, with D perhaps matching TRBD2 (6 bases). V lost 3 bases and J 7 bases, leaving 24 bases between the germline ends. This CDR3 is 17 amino acids long. Germline assignment: CDR1 SGHVS and CDR2 FNYEAQ. The whole variable domain, remainder taken from reference TRBV7-6 and TRBJ2-5, is GAGVSQSPRYKVTKRGQDVALRCDPISGHVSLYWYRQALGQGPEFLTYFNYEAQQDKSGLPNDRFSAERPEGSISTLTIQRTEQRDSAMYRCASSFKGPGEPPGTQYFGPGTRLLVL.

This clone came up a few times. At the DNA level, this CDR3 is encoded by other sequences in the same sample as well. The CDR3 coding sequence is TGTGCCTGGAGTGTGAACTACGAGCAGTACTTC. Encoded protein: CAWSVNYEQYF. This chain links TRBV30 with TRBJ2-7, with D unresolved. Germline V CDR1 and CDR2: GTSNPN, SVGIG (reference sequence). The CDR3 runs 11 residues. V dropped 0 bases and J dropped 3 bases, with 3 bases sitting between them.

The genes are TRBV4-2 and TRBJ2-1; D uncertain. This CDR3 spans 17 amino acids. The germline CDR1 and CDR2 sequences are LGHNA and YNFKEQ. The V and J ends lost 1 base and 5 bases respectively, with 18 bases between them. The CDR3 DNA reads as TGTGCCAGCAGCCAAGTAATGGGGTTGGGTAGGGACAATGAGCAGTTCTTC. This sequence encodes CASSQVMGLGRDNEQFF.

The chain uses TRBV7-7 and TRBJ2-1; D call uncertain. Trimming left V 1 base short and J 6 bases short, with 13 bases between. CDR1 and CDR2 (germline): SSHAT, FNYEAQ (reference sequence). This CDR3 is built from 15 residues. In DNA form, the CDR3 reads TGTGCCAGCAGCTTAGACAGCCCGGGCGGCAATGAGCAGTTCTTC. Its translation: CASSLDSPGGNEQFF.

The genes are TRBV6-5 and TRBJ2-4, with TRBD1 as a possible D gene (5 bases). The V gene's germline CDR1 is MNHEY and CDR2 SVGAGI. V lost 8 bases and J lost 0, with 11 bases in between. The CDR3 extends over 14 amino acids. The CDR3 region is CASAQGLAKNIQYF. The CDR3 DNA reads TGTGCCAGCGCCCAGGGTTTAGCCAAAAACATTCAGTACTTC.

The CDR3 bases are TGCAGCGTTGCGTGGACAGGGTTCACCGGGGAGCTGTTTTTT. It yields the protein CSVAWTGFTGELFF. J is TRBJ2-2 and V is TRBV29-1; TRBD1 matches at 8 bases. The germline V gene encodes CDR1 SQVTM and CDR2 ANQGSEA. The CDR3 consists of 14 residues. The V segment lost 4 bases and the J segment 4 bases; nucleotides outside the gene matches: 5.

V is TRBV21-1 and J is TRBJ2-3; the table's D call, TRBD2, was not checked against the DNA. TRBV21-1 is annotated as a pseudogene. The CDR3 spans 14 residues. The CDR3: CAAGRDLGRDTQYF. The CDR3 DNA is TGTGCGGCAGGGCGGGACCTAGGCCGAGATACGCAGTATTTT.

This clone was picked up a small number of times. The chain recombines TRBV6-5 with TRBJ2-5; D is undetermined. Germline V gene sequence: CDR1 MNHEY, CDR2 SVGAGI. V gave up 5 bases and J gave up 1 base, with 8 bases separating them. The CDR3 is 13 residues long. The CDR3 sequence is CASSDDIQETQYF. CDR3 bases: TGTGCCAGCAGTGACGACATCCAAGAGACCCAGTACTTC.

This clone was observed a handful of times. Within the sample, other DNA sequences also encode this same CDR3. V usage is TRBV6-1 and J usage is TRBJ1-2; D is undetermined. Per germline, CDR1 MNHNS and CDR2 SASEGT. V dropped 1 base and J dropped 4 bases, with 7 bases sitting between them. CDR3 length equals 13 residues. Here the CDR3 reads CASSEDGFYGYTF. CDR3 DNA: TGTGCCAGCAGTGAAGACGGATTCTATGGCTACACCTTC.

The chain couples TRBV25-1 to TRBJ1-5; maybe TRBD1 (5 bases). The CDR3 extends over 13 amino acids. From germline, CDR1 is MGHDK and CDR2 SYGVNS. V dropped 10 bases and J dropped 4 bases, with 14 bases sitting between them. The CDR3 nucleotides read TGTGCCACCTCCCAGGGCCCAAATCAGCCCCAGCATTTT. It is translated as CATSQGPNQPQHF.

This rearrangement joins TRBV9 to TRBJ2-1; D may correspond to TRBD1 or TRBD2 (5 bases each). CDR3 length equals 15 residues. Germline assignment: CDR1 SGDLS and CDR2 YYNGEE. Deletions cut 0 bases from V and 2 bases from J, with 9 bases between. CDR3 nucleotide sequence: TGTGCCAGCAGCGTAGCGGGGCCTACCTACAATGAGCAGTTCTTC. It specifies CASSVAGPTYNEQFF.

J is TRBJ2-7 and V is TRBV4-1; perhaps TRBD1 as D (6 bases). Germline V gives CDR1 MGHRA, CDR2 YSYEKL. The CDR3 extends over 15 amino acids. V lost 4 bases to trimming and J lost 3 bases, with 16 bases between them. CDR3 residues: CASSLITGTGYEQYF. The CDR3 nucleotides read TGCGCCAGCAGCCTAATTACAGGGACCGGCTACGAGCAGTACTTC.

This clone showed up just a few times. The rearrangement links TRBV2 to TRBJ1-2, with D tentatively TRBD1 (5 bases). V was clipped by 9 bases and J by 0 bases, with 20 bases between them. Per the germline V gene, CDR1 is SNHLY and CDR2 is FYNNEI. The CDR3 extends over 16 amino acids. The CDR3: CASGPGTSNPNYGYTF. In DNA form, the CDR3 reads TGTGCCAGTGGCCCCGGGACGTCAAATCCTAACTATGGCTACACCTTC.

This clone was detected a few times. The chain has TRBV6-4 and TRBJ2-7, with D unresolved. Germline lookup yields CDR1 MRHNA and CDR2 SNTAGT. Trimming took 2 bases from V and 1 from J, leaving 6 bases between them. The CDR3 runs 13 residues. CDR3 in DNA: TGTGCCAGCAGTGACGGAGCTTCCTACGAGCAGTACTTC. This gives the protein CASSDGASYEQYF.

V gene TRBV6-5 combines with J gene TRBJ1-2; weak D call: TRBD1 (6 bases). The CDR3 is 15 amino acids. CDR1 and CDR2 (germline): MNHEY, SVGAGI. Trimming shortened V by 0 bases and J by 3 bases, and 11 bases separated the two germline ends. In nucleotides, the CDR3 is TGTGCCAGCAGTTACTCGACAGGAGTTGACTATGGCTACACCTTC. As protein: CASSYSTGVDYGYTF.

DNA for the CDR3: TGTGCCAGCAGTGTAACACCACCGGGACTAAAGACTGAAGCTTTCTTT. Its translation: CASSVTPPGLKTEAFF. The J gene is TRBJ1-1, the V gene TRBV27, with D tentatively TRBD1 (5 bases). Germline V gives CDR1 MNHEY, CDR2 SMNVEV (reference sequence). The CDR3 covers 16 residues. Between the trimmed V and J ends, which lost 5 bases and 5 bases, there was a span of 21 bases.

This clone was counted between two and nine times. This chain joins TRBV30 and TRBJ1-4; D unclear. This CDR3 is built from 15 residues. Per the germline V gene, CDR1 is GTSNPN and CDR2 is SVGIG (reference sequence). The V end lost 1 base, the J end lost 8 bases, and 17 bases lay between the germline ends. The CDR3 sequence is CAWSGMYSSREKLFF. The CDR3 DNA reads TGTGCCTGGAGTGGCATGTATTCGAGTAGAGAAAAACTGTTTTTT.

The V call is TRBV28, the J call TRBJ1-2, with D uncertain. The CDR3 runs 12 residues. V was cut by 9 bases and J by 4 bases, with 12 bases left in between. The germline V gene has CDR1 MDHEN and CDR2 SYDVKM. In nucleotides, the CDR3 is TGTGCCAGTCGGTCCACGGGCTATGGCTACACCTTC. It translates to CASRSTGYGYTF.